This TCR beta chain appears in the sequencing data of a study of vaccination and CD4 T cells after COVID-19. Study summary: Once diagnosed, patients had post-COVID samples drawn a median 101 days later (range 35 to 161). Overlapping SARS-CoV-2, HCoV-NL63, HCoV-OC43 and HCoV-229E spike peptides were used to stimulate cells.

Findings and limits, study-wide: Spike mono-reactive clones accounted for 304 of the 307 vaccine-specific clones found in convalescent patients.

Researchers used the Oncomine TCR Beta short-read assay to sequence DNA from cultured CD4+ T cells. TCRdb analysed the PCR reads with MiXCR anew, one entry per CDR3 protein. In the table there are approximately 12,000 distinct CDR3 sequences, about three fifths of which are singletons. Comments on this clonotype: Its antigen is unknown.

Sample treatment: approximately nine-day PBMC culture with coronavirus spike peptide pools or control peptides (ViraFEST assay). Sequencing was performed on CD4+ T cells from blood, cultured in vitro. This clonotype was sampled from a human donor who had recovered from COVID-19.

The CDR3 is CASSDSRSSGLYEQYF. CDR3 bases: TGTGCCAGCAGCGATAGTCGGTCTAGCGGGCTCTACGAGCAGTACTTC. The chain couples TRBV7-2 to TRBJ2-7; 8 bases match TRBD2. Trimming cost V 5 bases and J 3 bases; bases outside gene matches: 12. Germline values: CDR1 SGHTA, CDR2 FQGNSA. CDR3 length equals 16 residues.